In this sample, the clone carrying this T cell receptor beta chain turned up a few times. Antigen specificity is unknown. This sample was taken from a study of blood T cells in healthy people across ages. This CDR3 contains 15 residues. Trimming removed 3 bases from V and 4 bases from J, with 14 bases in between. From germline, CDR1 is LNHNV and CDR2 YYDKDF (reference sequence). Study findings and constraints: The study regarded diversity estimates from one million T cells as underestimates.

Next came a second PCR, run for about 6 to 11 cycles, which used a sample-barcoded 5' primer along with a J-beta primer mix. MiXCR, run by TCRdb on the 5' RACE reads, gives a single entry per CDR3 protein. This table holds more than 450,000 distinct CDR3 sequences, around 27% found once. These same records also appear under a second study, on T cells of mothers and their children.

The receptor was derived from a boy between 2 and 10 years old in good health. Sequencing used blood. This rearrangement joins TRBV15 to TRBJ2-3, with D perhaps TRBD2 (5 bases). CDR3 sequence: CATSRGGGRADTQYF. The CDR3 bases are TGTGCCACCAGCAGGGGCGGTGGGAGAGCAGATACGCAGTATTTT.